This T cell receptor beta chain was recovered during a study of technical replicates of blood from a handful of donors (dated by TCRdb to 2016 to 2017). Libraries were made using the immunoSEQ multiplex PCR assay. TCRdb holds this immuneACCESS table with in-frame rearrangements only. Some clones are missing; in checked studies, unresolved V genes explain under half, and the rest has no known cause. This sample lists under 95,000 clones; about 90% were detected once. In total, the top ten clones hold about 0.4% of the sample. As concerns this clone: This clone's antigen is unknown. No base quality information exists; no much larger clone differs at one position.

A distance of 9 bases separates the germline ends of V and J, which lose 0 bases and 1 base respectively. The CDR3 numbers 15 residues from cysteine through phenylalanine. Here the CDR3 DNA is all that survives: 45 bases in frame from base 1. Per the germline V gene, LGHNA is the CDR1 and YNFKEQ is the CDR2. The sequence derives from a human donor in good health. Input material: T cells isolated from PBMCs. The chain employs TRBV4-2 and TRBJ1-1, with TRBD1 perhaps the D gene, on 5 matching bases. The CDR3 corresponds to CASSQEGGGNTEAFF. Here is the DNA: TGTGCCAGCAGCCAAGAGGGGGGAGGGAACACTGAAGCTTTCTTT.